The rows below give T cell receptor beta chains drawn from one sample of a study of T cells in Graves' hyperthyroidism and ophthalmopathy. MiXCR, run by TCRdb on the multiplex PCR reads, gives a single entry per CDR3 protein. This table has about 480,000 distinct CDR3 sequences, approximately 15% appearing once. Material: blood. These receptors all come from a woman under 30 with Graves' hyperthyroidism. Each CDR3 is given with its conserved first and last residue. D genes are given only for firm matches. A row's size may be missing; if present it is once, few, many or a size class.

D gene,CDR3 length,clone size,V gene,J gene,CDR3 protein,CDR3 DNA
-,16,once,TRBV7-3,TRBJ2-2,CASSLNPGTNTGELFF,TGTGCCAGCAGCTTAAATCCCGGGACGAACACCGGGGAGCTGTTTTTT
TRBD2,20,-,TRBV7-9,TRBJ2-1,CASSLGTSGSGGSSYNEQFF,TGTGCCAGCAGCTTGGGGACTAGCGGGAGTGGCGGCAGCTCCTACAATGAGCAGTTCTTC
TRBD2,15,many,TRBV6-1,TRBJ2-1,CASSENLAAYNEQFF,TGTGCCAGCAGTGAAAACCTAGCGGCCTACAATGAGCAGTTCTTC
TRBD2,15,-,TRBV12-3/TRBV12-4,TRBJ2-1,CASSLRLAGEVKQFF,TGTGCCAGCAGTTTGCGGCTAGCGGGAGAGGTTAAGCAGTTCTTC
-,15,-,TRBV10-3,TRBJ1-2,CAISESESSPYGYTF,TGTGCCATCAGTGAGTCGGAGAGTTCCCCCTATGGCTACACCTTC
-,15,many,TRBV5-1,TRBJ1-1,CASSEITGVNTEAFF,TGCGCCAGCAGCGAAATAACCGGGGTGAACACTGAAGCTTTCTTT
TRBD1,14,many,TRBV6-1,TRBJ1-4,CASSLTGVDEKLFF,TGTGCCAGCAGTCTGACAGGGGTAGATGAAAAACTGTTTTTT
-,14,once,TRBV30,TRBJ1-3,CVWSVPGFGNTIYF,TGTGTCTGGAGTGTACCAGGGTTCGGAAACACCATATATTTT
-,11,many,TRBV2,TRBJ1-1,CASRQITEAFF,TGTGCCAGCAGGCAGATCACTGAAGCTTTCTTT
-,17,-,TRBV4-2,TRBJ1-3,CASSQPPYRSSGNTIYF,TGTGCCAGCAGCCAACCCCCCTATAGGAGCTCTGGAAACACCATATATTTT
-,15,many,TRBV6-1,TRBJ2-3,CASSVDIWSKDTQYF,TGTGCCAGCAGTGTCGACATTTGGTCCAAAGATACGCAGTATTTT
TRBD2,17,many,TRBV19,TRBJ2-2,CASSVRLAGGPDGELFF,TGTGCCAGTAGTGTAAGACTAGCGGGAGGGCCGGACGGGGAGCTGTTTTTT
-,15,many,TRBV30,TRBJ2-3,CAWSVRRERTDTQYF,TGTGCCTGGAGTGTACGGCGGGAACGCACAGATACGCAGTATTTT
-,17,few,TRBV9,TRBJ2-7,CASSFRLDLNSYNEQYF,TGTGCCAGCAGCTTCCGCCTTGACCTCAACTCCTACAATGAGCAGTACTTC
-,14,many,TRBV18,TRBJ1-2,CASSPYPNYYGYTF,TGTGCCAGCTCACCATATCCGAACTACTATGGCTACACCTTC